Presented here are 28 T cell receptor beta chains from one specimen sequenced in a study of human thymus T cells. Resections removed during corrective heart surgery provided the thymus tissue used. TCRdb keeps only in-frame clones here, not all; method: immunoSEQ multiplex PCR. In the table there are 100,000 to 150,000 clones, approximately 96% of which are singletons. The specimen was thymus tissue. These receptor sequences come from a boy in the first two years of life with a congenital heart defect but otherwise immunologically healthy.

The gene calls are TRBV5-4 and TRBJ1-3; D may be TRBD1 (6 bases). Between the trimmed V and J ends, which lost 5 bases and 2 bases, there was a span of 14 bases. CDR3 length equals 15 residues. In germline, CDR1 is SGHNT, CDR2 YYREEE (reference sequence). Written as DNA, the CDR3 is TGTGCCAGCAGGAGGGAGGGGGAGACTGGAAACACCATATATTTT. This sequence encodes CASRREGETGNTIYF.

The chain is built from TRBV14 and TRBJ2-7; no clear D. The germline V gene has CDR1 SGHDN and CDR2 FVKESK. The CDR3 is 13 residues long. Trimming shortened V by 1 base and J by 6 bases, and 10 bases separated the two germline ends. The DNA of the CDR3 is TGTGCCAGCAGCCAAGCGTCGCAGTGCGAGCAGTACTTC. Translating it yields CASSQASQCEQYF.

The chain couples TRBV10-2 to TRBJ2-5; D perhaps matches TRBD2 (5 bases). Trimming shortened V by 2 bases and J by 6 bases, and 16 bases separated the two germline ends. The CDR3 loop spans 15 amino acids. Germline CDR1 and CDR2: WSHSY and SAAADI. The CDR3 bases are TGCGCCAGCAGTGAGGCTCGGCCGGGAATGAAGACCCAGTACTTC. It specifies CASSEARPGMKTQYF.

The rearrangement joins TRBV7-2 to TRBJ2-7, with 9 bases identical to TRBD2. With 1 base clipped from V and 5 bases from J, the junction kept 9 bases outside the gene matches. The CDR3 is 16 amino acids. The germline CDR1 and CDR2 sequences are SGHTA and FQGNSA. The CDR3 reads CASSLVAGGQQNEQYF. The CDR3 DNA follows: TGTGCCAGCAGCTTAGTTGCGGGGGGGCAACAAAACGAGCAGTACTTC.

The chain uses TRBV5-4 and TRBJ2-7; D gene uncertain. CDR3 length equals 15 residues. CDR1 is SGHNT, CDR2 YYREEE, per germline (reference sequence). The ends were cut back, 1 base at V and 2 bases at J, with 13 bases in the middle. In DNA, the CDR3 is TGTGCCAGCAGCTTGTCCCCTGTGGATACCTACGAGCAGTACTTC. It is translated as CASSLSPVDTYEQYF.

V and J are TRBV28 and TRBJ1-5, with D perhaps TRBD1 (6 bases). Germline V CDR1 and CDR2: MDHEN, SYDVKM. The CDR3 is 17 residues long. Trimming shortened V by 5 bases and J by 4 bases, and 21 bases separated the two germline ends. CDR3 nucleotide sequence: TGTGCCAGCAGTCCCTCACCCAGGGGCAATGGGAATCAGCCCCAGCATTTT. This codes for CASSPSPRGNGNQPQHF. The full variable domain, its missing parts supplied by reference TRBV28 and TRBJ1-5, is DVKVTQSSRYLVKRTGEKVFLECVQDMDHENMFWYRQDPGLGLRLIYFSYDVKMKEKGDIPEGYSVSREKKERFSLILESASTNQTSMYLCASSPSPRGNGNQPQHFGDGTRLSIL.

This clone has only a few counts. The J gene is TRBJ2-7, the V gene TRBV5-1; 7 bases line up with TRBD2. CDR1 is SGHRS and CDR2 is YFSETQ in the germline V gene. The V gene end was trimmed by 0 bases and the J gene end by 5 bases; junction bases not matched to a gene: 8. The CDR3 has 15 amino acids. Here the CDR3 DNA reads TGCGCCAGCAGCTTGGCGAAGGGACTATCGGACGAGCAGTACTTC. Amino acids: CASSLAKGLSDEQYF.

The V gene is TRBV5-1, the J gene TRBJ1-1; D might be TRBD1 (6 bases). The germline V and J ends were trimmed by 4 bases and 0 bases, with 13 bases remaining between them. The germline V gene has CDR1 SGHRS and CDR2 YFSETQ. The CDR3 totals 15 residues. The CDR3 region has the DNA TGCGCCAGCAGCCCAGAATCAGGGGTGAACACTGAAGCTTTCTTT. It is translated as CASSPESGVNTEAFF. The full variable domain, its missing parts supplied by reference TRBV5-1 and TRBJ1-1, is KAGVTQTPRYLIKTRGQQVTLSCSPISGHRSVSWYQQTPGQGLQFLFEYFSETQRNKGNFPGRFSGRQFSNSRSEMNVSTLELGDSALYLCASSPESGVNTEAFFGQGTRLTVV.

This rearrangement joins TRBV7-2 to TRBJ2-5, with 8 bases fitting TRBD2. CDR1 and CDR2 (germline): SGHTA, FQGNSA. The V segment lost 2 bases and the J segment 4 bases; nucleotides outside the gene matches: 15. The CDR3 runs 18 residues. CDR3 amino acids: CASSLKRTGLAGGETQYF. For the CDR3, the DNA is TGTGCCAGCAGCTTAAAACGCACCGGACTAGCCGGAGGAGAGACCCAGTACTTC.

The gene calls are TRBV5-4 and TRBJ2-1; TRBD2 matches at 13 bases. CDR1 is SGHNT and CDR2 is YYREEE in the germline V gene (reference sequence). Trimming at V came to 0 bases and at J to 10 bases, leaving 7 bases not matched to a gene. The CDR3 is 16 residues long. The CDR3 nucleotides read TGTGCCAGCAGCTTGGGGGTGGGACTAGCGGGGCTGGAGCAGTTCTTC. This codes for CASSLGVGLAGLEQFF.

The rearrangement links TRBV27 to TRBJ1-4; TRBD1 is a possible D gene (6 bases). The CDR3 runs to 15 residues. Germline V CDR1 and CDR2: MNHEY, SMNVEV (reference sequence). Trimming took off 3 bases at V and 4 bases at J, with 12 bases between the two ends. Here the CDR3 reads CASSFSPGDNEKLFF. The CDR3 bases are TGTGCCAGCAGTTTTTCGCCAGGGGATAATGAAAAACTGTTTTTT.

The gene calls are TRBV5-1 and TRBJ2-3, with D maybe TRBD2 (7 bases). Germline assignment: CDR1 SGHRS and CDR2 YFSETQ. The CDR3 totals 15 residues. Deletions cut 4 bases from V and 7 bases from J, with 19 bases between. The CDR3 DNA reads TGCGCCAGCAGCGCCTCAGGACAGCGGGAACATACGCAGTATTTT. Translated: CASSASGQREHTQYF. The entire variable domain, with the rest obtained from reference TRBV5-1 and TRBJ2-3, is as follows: KAGVTQTPRYLIKTRGQQVTLSCSPISGHRSVSWYQQTPGQGLQFLFEYFSETQRNKGNFPGRFSGRQFSNSRSEMNVSTLELGDSALYLCASSASGQREHTQYFGPGTRLTVL.

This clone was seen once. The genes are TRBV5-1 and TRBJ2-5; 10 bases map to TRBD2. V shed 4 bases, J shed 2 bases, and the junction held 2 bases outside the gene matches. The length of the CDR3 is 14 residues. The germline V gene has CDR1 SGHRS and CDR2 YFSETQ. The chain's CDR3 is CASSQRGGQETQYF. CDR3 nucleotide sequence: TGCGCCAGCAGCCAGCGGGGGGGGCAAGAGACCCAGTACTTC. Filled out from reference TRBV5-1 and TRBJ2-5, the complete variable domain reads KAGVTQTPRYLIKTRGQQVTLSCSPISGHRSVSWYQQTPGQGLQFLFEYFSETQRNKGNFPGRFSGRQFSNSRSEMNVSTLELGDSALYLCASSQRGGQETQYFGPGTRLLVL.

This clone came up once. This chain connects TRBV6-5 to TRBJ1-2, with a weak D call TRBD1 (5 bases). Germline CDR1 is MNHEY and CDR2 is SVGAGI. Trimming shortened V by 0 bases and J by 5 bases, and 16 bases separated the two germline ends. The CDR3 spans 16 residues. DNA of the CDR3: TGTGCCAGCAGTTACTCCCCATTGGGGGGAAGGTATGGCTACACCTTC. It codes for CASSYSPLGGRYGYTF.

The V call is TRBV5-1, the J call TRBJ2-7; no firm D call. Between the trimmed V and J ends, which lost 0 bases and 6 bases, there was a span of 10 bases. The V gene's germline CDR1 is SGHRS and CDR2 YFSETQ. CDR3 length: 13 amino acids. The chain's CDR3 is CASSLGPCLEQYF. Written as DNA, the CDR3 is TGCGCCAGCAGCTTGGGGCCCTGTCTCGAGCAGTACTTC.

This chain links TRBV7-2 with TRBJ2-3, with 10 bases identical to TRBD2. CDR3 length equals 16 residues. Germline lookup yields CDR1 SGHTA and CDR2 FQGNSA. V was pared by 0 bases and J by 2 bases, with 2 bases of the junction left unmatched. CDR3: CASSLATSGYTDTQYF. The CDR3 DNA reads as TGTGCCAGCAGCTTAGCGACTAGCGGGTACACAGATACGCAGTATTTT.

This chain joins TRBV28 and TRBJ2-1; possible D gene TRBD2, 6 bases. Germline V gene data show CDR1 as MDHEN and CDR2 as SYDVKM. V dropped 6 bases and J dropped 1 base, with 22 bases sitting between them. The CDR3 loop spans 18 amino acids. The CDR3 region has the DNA TGTGCCAGCAGCTTCTCGTGGAGGGACCTGGGTTCCTACAATGAGCAGTTCTTC. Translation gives CASSFSWRDLGSYNEQFF.

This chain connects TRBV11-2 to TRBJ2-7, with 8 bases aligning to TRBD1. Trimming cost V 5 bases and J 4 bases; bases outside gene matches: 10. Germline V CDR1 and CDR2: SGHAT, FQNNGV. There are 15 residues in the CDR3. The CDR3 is CASSPKTGDGYEQYF. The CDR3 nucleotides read TGTGCCAGCAGCCCAAAGACAGGGGATGGGTACGAGCAGTACTTC.

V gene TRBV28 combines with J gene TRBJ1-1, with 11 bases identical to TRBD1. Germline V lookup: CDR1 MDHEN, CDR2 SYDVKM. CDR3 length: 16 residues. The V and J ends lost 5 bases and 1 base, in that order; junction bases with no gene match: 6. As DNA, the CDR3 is TGTGCCAGCAGTACGGACAGGGGGCCACAGAACACTGAAGCTTTCTTT. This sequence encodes CASSTDRGPQNTEAFF.

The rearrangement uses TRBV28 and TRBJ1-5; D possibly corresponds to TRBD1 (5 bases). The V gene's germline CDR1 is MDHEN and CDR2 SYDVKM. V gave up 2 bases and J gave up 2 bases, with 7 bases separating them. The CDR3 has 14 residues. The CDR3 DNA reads TGTGCCAGCAGTTTAGGCAGGGGCAATCAGCCCCAGCATTTT. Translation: CASSLGRGNQPQHF. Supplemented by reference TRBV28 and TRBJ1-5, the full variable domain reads DVKVTQSSRYLVKRTGEKVFLECVQDMDHENMFWYRQDPGLGLRLIYFSYDVKMKEKGDIPEGYSVSREKKERFSLILESASTNQTSMYLCASSLGRGNQPQHFGDGTRLSIL.

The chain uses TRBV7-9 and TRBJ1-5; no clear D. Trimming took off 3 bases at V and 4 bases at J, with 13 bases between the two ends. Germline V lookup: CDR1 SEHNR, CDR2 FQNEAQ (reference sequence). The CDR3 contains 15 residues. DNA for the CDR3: TGTGCCAGCAGCTTGGGTCCGGTCGGGAATCAGCCCCAGCATTTT. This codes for CASSLGPVGNQPQHF.

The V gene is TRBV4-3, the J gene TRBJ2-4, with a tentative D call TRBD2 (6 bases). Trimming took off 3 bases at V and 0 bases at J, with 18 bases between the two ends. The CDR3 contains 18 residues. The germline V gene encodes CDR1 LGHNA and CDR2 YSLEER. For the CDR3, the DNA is TGCGCCAGCAGCCACAGCATGGGTGGGGACTCAGCCAAAAACATTCAGTACTTC. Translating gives CASSHSMGGDSAKNIQYF.

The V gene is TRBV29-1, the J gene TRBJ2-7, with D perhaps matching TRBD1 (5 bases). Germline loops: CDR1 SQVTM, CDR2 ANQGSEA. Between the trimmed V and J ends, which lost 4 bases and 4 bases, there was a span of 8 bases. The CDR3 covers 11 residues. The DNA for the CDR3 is TGCAGCGTTGCCGACAGATACGAGCAGTACTTC. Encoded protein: CSVADRYEQYF.

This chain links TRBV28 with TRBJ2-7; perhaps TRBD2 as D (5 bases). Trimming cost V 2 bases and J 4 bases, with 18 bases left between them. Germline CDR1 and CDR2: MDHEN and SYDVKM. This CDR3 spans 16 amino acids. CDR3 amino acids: CASSLKGSFEGYEQYF. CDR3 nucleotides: TGTGCCAGCAGTTTAAAGGGCAGCTTCGAGGGATACGAGCAGTACTTC.

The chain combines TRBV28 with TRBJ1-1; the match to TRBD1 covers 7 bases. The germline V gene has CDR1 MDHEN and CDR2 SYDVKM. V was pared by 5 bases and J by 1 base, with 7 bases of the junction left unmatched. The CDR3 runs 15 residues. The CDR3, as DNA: TGTGCCAGCAGTGTACCAGGGGGTGGGAACACTGAAGCTTTCTTT. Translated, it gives CASSVPGGGNTEAFF.

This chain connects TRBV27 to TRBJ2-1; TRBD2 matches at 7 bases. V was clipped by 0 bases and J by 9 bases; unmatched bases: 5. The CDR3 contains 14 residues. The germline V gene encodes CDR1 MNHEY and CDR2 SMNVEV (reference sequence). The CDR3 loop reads CASSLSVGRAEQFF. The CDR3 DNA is TGTGCCAGCAGTTTATCGGTGGGGAGGGCTGAGCAGTTCTTC.

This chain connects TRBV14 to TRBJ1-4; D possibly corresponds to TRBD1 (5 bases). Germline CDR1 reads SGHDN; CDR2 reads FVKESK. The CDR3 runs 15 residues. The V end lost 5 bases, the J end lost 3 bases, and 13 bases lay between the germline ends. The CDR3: CASSTYGGANEKLFF. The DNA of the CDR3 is TGTGCCAGCAGCACCTACGGGGGGGCTAATGAAAAACTGTTTTTT.

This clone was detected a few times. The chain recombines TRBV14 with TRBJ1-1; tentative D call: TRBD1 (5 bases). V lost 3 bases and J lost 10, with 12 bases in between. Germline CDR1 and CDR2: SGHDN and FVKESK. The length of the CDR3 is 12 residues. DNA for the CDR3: TGTGCCAGCAGCCACTGTACAGGAGGAGCTTTCTTT. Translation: CASSHCTGGAFF.